These 15 T cell receptor beta chains came from one sample sequenced in a study of regulatory T cells in long-lasting Graves disease. CDR3 regions were amplified by Arm-PCR using iRepertoire HTBI primers to build TCR beta libraries. MiXCR, run by TCRdb on the multiplex PCR reads, gives a single entry per CDR3 protein. The sample shows hundreds of thousands of distinct CDR3 sequences, about 15% of them seen only once. Time point meaning: newly diagnosed GD, antithyroid drugs for less than 3 months. RNA from PBMCs was the source of the TCR library. These data also formed part of another study, on T cells in Graves' hyperthyroidism and ophthalmopathy.

This material consisted of peripheral blood mononuclear cells (PBMCs), taken at new diagnosis, from a patient treated with antithyroid drugs. The receptor set was obtained from a woman aged 35 to 59 with Graves disease.

This clonotype occurred many times. The chain is built from TRBV20-1 and TRBJ1-1, with D possibly being TRBD1 (6 bases). Germline CDR1 DFQATT, CDR2 SNEGSKA (reference sequence). This CDR3 has 14 residues. The V gene lost 6 bases and the J gene lost 7 bases, with 21 bases spanning the gap. CDR3 in amino acids: CSAQIRGRGIEAFF. Written as DNA, the CDR3 is TGCAGTGCCCAGATACGGGGGCGAGGAATTGAAGCTTTCTTT.

This clonotype has ten or more counts. At one end the junction does not follow the germline gene, possibly because of a read error. The chain combines TRBV28 with TRBJ1-1; TRBD1 matches at 9 bases. CDR1 is MDHEN and CDR2 is SYDVKM in the germline V gene. CDR3 length: 17 residues. The CDR3 DNA sequence: TGCGCCAGCAGTGAGGGGGGACAGGGAAGTGGAGGCACTGAAGCTTTCTTT. Its translation is CASSEGGQGSGGTEAFF.

This clonotype was picked up many times. This chain connects TRBV6-1 to TRBJ1-5; 8 nucleotides agree with TRBD1. CDR1 is MNHNS, CDR2 SASEGT, per germline. The CDR3 spans 17 residues. Germline trimming cut 9 bases from V and 0 bases from J; bases unmatched to any gene: 13. The CDR3 coding sequence is TGTGCCAGAATAGACAGGGGATACCGTTATAGCAATCAGCCCCAGCATTTT. Residues: CARIDRGYRYSNQPQHF.

This clonotype was observed many times. This chain connects TRBV12-3 or TRBV12-4 to TRBJ2-1; D call uncertain. The CDR3 is made up of 12 amino acids. Trimming stripped 3 bases from V and 7 bases from J, with 7 bases between. The CDR3, as DNA: TGTGCCAGCAGTTTGTTGAGTAATGAGCAGTTCTTC. It translates to CASSLLSNEQFF.

The V gene is TRBV19, the J gene TRBJ1-6; D is unresolved. Germline V gene data show CDR1 as LNHDA and CDR2 as SQIVND (reference sequence). V was trimmed by 7 bases and J by 7 bases, leaving 14 bases between them. The length of the CDR3 is 14 residues. Written as DNA, the CDR3 is TGTGCCAGTACCCCCAGGAATCGAAATTCACCCCTCCACTTT. This sequence encodes CASTPRNRNSPLHF.

This chain connects TRBV11-2 to TRBJ2-2; D is unresolved. This CDR3 is built from 17 residues. V lost 2 bases and J 0 bases, leaving 13 bases between the germline ends. Germline CDR1 reads SGHAT; CDR2 reads FQNNGV. This chain's CDR3 is CASSLRGRYSNTGELFF. CDR3 coding DNA: TGTGCCAGCAGCTTAAGAGGTCGGTACTCGAACACCGGGGAGCTGTTTTTT.

This clonotype was detected only a few times. The chain is built from TRBV2 and TRBJ1-2, with 7 nucleotides matching TRBD1. There are 15 residues in the CDR3. Germline-derived CDR1 and CDR2 are SNHLY and FYNNEI. Trimming removed 4 bases from V and 5 bases from J; junction bases left unmatched: 10. Written as DNA, the CDR3 is TGTGCCAGCAGTGTATATGAGGGGGCGGCGTATGGCTACACCTTC. Protein product: CASSVYEGAAYGYTF.

This clonotype appeared a few times. The rearrangement uses TRBV12-3 or TRBV12-4 and TRBJ1-3; D gene uncertain. Trimming cost V 3 bases and J 3 bases, with 9 bases left between them. The CDR3 length is 14 residues. For the CDR3, the DNA is TGTGCCAGCAGTTTTGGGGTTCTTGGAAACACCATATATTTT. This gives the protein CASSFGVLGNTIYF.

This clonotype was counted ten times or more. V gene TRBV7-9 combines with J gene TRBJ1-1; D uncertain. V dropped 5 bases and J dropped 2 bases, with 12 bases sitting between them. CDR1 SEHNR and CDR2 FQNEAQ come from the germline V gene (reference sequence). The length of the CDR3 is 14 residues. In DNA, the CDR3 is TGTGCCAGCAGCCCAAAGGTCGGAAACACTGAAGCTTTCTTT. This sequence encodes CASSPKVGNTEAFF.

In the case of this clonotype: One end of the junction does not line up with germline, which may come from a read error. This chain links TRBV14 with TRBJ2-5; maybe TRBD2 (6 bases). The CDR3 sequence is 13 residues long. The germline V gene encodes CDR1 SGHDN and CDR2 FVKESK. CDR3 protein: CASSHSGVVTLYF. In DNA form, the CDR3 reads TGTGCCAGCAGCCATTCGGGGGTAGTGACCCTGTACTTC.

This clonotype showed up many times. The rearrangement links TRBV3-1 to TRBJ1-4; D may be TRBD1 (6 bases). The CDR3 totals 13 residues. The V end lost 4 bases, the J end lost 10 bases, and 13 bases lay between the germline ends. CDR1 and CDR2 from the germline V gene are LGHDT and YNNKEL (reference sequence). The CDR3 DNA follows: TGTGCCAGCAGCCGGCGGACAGTAGGAAAACTGTTTTTT. The encoded protein is CASSRRTVGKLFF.

This clonotype was counted ten times or more. The chain couples TRBV7-2 to TRBJ2-2; maybe TRBD1 (6 bases). There are 16 residues in the CDR3. The germline V gene encodes CDR1 SGHTA and CDR2 FQGNSA. V gave up 0 bases and J gave up 4 bases, with 12 bases separating them. CDR3 amino acids: CASSLAQGTGTGELFF. The CDR3 region has the DNA TGTGCCAGCAGCTTAGCCCAGGGGACGGGCACCGGGGAGCTGTTTTTT.

This clonotype has a count of ten or more. The CDR3 is CASSVPPGREIYGYTF. The CDR3 coding sequence is TGTGCCAGCAGCGTCCCCCCGGGCAGGGAGATCTATGGCTACACCTTC. The V gene is TRBV9, the J gene TRBJ1-2; TRBD1 is a possible D gene (5 bases). Trimming took 2 bases from V and 4 from J, leaving 18 bases between them. The CDR3 runs to 16 residues. Germline-derived CDR1 and CDR2 are SGDLS and YYNGEE.

This clonotype was recorded at least ten times. J is TRBJ1-2 and V is TRBV30, with D possibly TRBD1 on 5 matching bases. The CDR3 is made up of 12 amino acids. Germline V gene lookup returns CDR1 GTSNPN and CDR2 SVGIG (reference sequence). Trimming removed 8 bases at V and 4 bases at J, with 14 bases between. The CDR3: CALSTGGYGYTF. The CDR3 nucleotides are TGTGCCCTTAGTACTGGGGGCTATGGCTACACCTTC. The variable domain in full, with the rest retrieved from reference TRBV30 and TRBJ1-2, is SQTIHQWPATLVQPVGSPLSLECTVEGTSNPNLYWYRQAAGRGLQLLFYSVGIGQISSEVPQNLSASRPQDRQFILSSKKLLLSDSGFYLCALSTGGYGYTFGSGTRLTVV.

This clonotype was seen at least ten times. The V and J genes are TRBV19 and TRBJ2-2; D is undetermined. Germline V CDR1 and CDR2: LNHDA, SQIVND (reference sequence). Trimming removed 1 base at V and 1 base at J, with 4 bases between. The CDR3 is 14 amino acids. CDR3 sequence reads: CASSIGQNTGELFF. CDR3 in DNA: TGTGCCAGTAGTATAGGCCAGAACACCGGGGAGCTGTTTTTT.